The 20 T cell receptor beta chains listed next were all sequenced from one sample in a study of T cell repertoires in cytomegalovirus infection. TCRdb ran MiXCR on the reads and lists one entry per CDR3 protein. This table has 800,000 to 950,000 distinct CDR3 sequences, 32% appearing once. No antigen has been assigned to these receptors. Sequenced here: cultured CD8+ T cells from PBMCs, sampled from culture after CMV antigen stimulation. Source of these receptors: a human donor in good health (CMV status not recorded). Some clones in this sample may be carry-over from other donors' samples.

The chain uses TRBV19 and TRBJ2-3; the match to TRBD1 covers 7 bases. The CDR3 extends over 15 amino acids. Trimming took 0 bases from V and 5 from J; bases not matched to a gene: 5. Per germline, CDR1 LNHDA and CDR2 SQIVND (reference sequence). The CDR3 sequence: CASSIEGQVQDTQYF. CDR3 coding DNA: TGTGCCAGTAGTATAGAAGGACAGGTTCAAGATACGCAGTATTTT.

The V gene is TRBV10-3, the J gene TRBJ2-3; 9 bases agree with TRBD2. Trimming removed 3 bases from V and 6 bases from J; junction bases left unmatched: 7. CDR1 is ENHRY and CDR2 is SYGVKD in the germline V gene. There are 15 residues in the CDR3. CDR3 loop: CAISDRTSVGDTQYF. As DNA, the CDR3 is TGTGCCATCAGTGATCGGACTAGCGTGGGGGATACGCAGTATTTT.

This chain uses TRBV5-6 with TRBJ2-5; TRBD2 matches 8 bases. J gave up 4 bases and V 0 bases, and 8 bases lay outside the gene matches. Germline CDR1 is SGHDT and CDR2 is YYEEEE. The CDR3 spans 16 residues. CDR3 protein: CASSLEPLAGGETQYF. The CDR3 bases are TGTGCCAGCAGCTTGGAACCCCTAGCGGGTGGAGAGACCCAGTACTTC.

J is TRBJ1-1 and V is TRBV6-2 or TRBV6-3; D is ambiguous. The germline CDR1 and CDR2 sequences are MNHEY and SVGEGT. Trimming took off 0 bases at V and 5 bases at J, with 34 bases between the two ends. The CDR3 length is 22 residues. The CDR3 is CASSYSIGEQQPNTLGITEAFF. The DNA for the CDR3 is TGTGCCAGCAGTTACTCGATTGGTGAGCAGCAACCAAACACCTTGGGGATTACTGAAGCTTTCTTT.

The chain has TRBV7-9 and TRBJ2-5; D gene ambiguous. The ends were cut back, 6 bases at V and 1 base at J, with 18 bases in the middle. Per the germline V gene, CDR1 is SEHNR and CDR2 is FQNEAQ (reference sequence). The CDR3 spans 16 residues. The CDR3 protein is CASSPSLPGPQETQYF. CDR3 sequence (DNA): TGTGCCAGCAGTCCCTCTCTGCCAGGCCCCCAAGAGACCCAGTACTTC.

This clonotype was picked up many times. The chain carries TRBV12-3 or TRBV12-4 and TRBJ2-6; 9 positions match TRBD1. CDR3 size: 18 residues. The ends lost 6 bases at V and 0 bases at J; junction bases unmatched: 9. CDR3 bases: TGTGCCAGCAGCGCCCTTGGACAGGGGATCTCTGGGGCCAACGTCCTGACTTTC. This codes for CASSALGQGISGANVLTF.

This clonotype was observed many times. As DNA, the CDR3 is TGTGCCAGCAGCTTATTCGCTTTTTCTGGCGGGGAGCTGTTTTTT. This translates into CASSLFAFSGGELFF. The rearrangement uses TRBV7-2 and TRBJ2-2, with unresolved D. The CDR3 loop spans 15 amino acids. Per germline, CDR1 SGHTA and CDR2 FQGNSA. The V and J ends lost 2 bases and 7 bases respectively, with 14 bases between them.

This clonotype showed up just a few times. This chain joins TRBV6-5 and TRBJ2-1; 11 bases match TRBD1. Germline V CDR1 and CDR2: MNHEY, SVGAGI. The CDR3 sequence is 15 residues long. V was pared by 7 bases and J by 8 bases, with 10 bases of the junction left unmatched. The CDR3 DNA is TGTGCCAGCAAAAAGAGGACAGGGGGCCAGGATGAGCAGTTCTTC. It is translated as CASKKRTGGQDEQFF.

The table lists this clonotype with a few counts. The chain carries TRBV27 and TRBJ1-1; D possibly corresponds to TRBD1 (5 bases). Trimming shortened V by 5 bases and J by 1 base, and 14 bases separated the two germline ends. Germline V gene lookup returns CDR1 MNHEY and CDR2 SMNVEV (reference sequence). The CDR3 runs to 15 residues. The CDR3 DNA sequence: TGTGCCAGCAGTAAACCGGGACTCAGGAACACTGAAGCTTTCTTT. Translation gives CASSKPGLRNTEAFF.

In its sample, this clonotype was seen a few times. The rearrangement links TRBV2 to TRBJ2-3; the D is unclear. V lost 3 bases, J lost 5 bases, and 9 bases lay in between. This CDR3 is built from 13 residues. From germline, CDR1 is SNHLY and CDR2 FYNNEI. This chain's CDR3 is CASSDSAEDTQYF. In DNA, the CDR3 is TGTGCCAGCAGTGACAGTGCGGAAGATACGCAGTATTTT.

Of note for this clonotype: A much larger clone lies one base from this, so it may be a read error. V is TRBV7-8 and J is TRBJ1-2, with TRBD1 matching over 7 bases. J gave up 9 bases and V 1 base, and 14 bases lay outside the gene matches. The CDR3 is made up of 16 amino acids. CDR1 SGHVS and CDR2 FQNEAQ come from the germline V gene. CDR3 DNA: TGTGCCAGCAGCTTAGACCCGACAGGGACACATATGAGCTACACCTTC. Protein sequence: CASSLDPTGTHMSYTF. The variable domain in full, with the rest retrieved from reference TRBV7-8 and TRBJ1-2, is GAGVSQSPRYKVAKRGQDVALRCDPISGHVSLFWYQQALGQGPEFLTYFQNEAQLDKSGLPSDRFFAERPEGSVSTLKIQRTQQEDSAVYLCASSLDPTGTHMSYTFGSGTRLTVV.

This clonotype has a handful of counts. This chain uses TRBV6-5 with TRBJ2-5, with a weak D call TRBD2 (7 bases). CDR3 size: 14 residues. From germline, CDR1 is MNHEY and CDR2 SVGAGI. V shed 7 bases and J shed 5 bases, with 17 bases lying between them. The CDR3 region is CASNKRGGLETQYF. DNA of the CDR3: TGTGCCAGCAATAAGAGGGGGGGGCTTGAGACCCAGTACTTC.

This clonotype was detected many times. The chain is built from TRBV7-9 and TRBJ1-2; 9 nucleotides match TRBD1. The CDR3 length is 15 residues. Germline V gene lookup returns CDR1 SEHNR and CDR2 FQNEAQ (reference sequence). The V and J ends lost 5 bases and 8 bases, in that order; junction bases with no gene match: 12. CDR3 in amino acids: CASSRPGTGSKGYTF. The CDR3 bases are TGTGCCAGCAGCCGTCCCGGGACAGGGAGTAAAGGCTACACCTTC.

The chain carries TRBV4-1 and TRBJ2-7; a weak D match, TRBD1 (6 bases). This CDR3 contains 14 residues. Trimming left V 0 bases short and J 7 bases short, with 13 bases between. Germline CDR1 is MGHRA and CDR2 is YSYEKL. CDR3 coding DNA: TGCGCCAGCAGCCAAGACCAGGACAGTGGGGAGCAGTACTTC. It codes for CASSQDQDSGEQYF.

This clonotype was detected only a few times. This chain connects TRBV5-6 to TRBJ2-2; maybe TRBD1 (6 bases). Germline V CDR1 and CDR2: SGHDT, YYEEEE. The V end was cut by 1 base, the J end by 2 bases, with 9 bases between. The CDR3 runs to 15 residues. The CDR3 spells CASSLSGVNTGELFF. The CDR3 DNA reads TGTGCCAGCAGCTTGTCAGGGGTCAACACCGGGGAGCTGTTTTTT.

The chain employs TRBV7-2 and TRBJ1-6; D is perhaps TRBD1 (5 bases). V lost 5 bases and J lost 3, with 14 bases in between. CDR1 is SGHTA and CDR2 is FQGNSA in the germline V gene. The CDR3 is 16 residues long. Here the CDR3 DNA reads TGTGCCAGCAGCCCCCGGAGGACAAACTATAATTCACCCCTCCACTTT. This codes for CASSPRRTNYNSPLHF.

The V gene is TRBV4-3, the J gene TRBJ2-1; perhaps TRBD2 as D (7 bases). Germline V gene data show CDR1 as LGHNA and CDR2 as YSLEER. This CDR3 is built from 16 residues. V was trimmed by 0 bases and J by 2 bases, leaving 11 bases between them. The chain's CDR3 is CASSQDGGAAYNEQFF. The CDR3 bases are TGCGCCAGCAGCCAAGATGGGGGGGCCGCCTACAATGAGCAGTTCTTC.

This clonotype showed up just a few times. CDR3 region: CASSQDQGGPSNYGYTF. In DNA form, the CDR3 reads TGCGCCAGCAGCCAAGACCAGGGGGGGCCTTCGAACTATGGCTACACCTTC. The chain employs TRBV4-3 and TRBJ1-2; TRBD1 agrees at 7 bases. The junction had 9 bases not matched to a gene; V was cut back by 0 bases and J by 2 bases. The CDR3 consists of 17 residues. Germline CDR1 is LGHNA and CDR2 is YSLEER.

In its sample, this clonotype was seen a few times. The V and J genes are TRBV2 and TRBJ2-7; D is perhaps TRBD1 or TRBD2 (5 bases each). The CDR3 totals 12 residues. With 8 bases removed from V and 6 bases from J, the gap between germline ends came to 14 bases. Germline V lookup: CDR1 SNHLY, CDR2 FYNNEI. The CDR3 coding sequence is TGTGCCAGCTGGGGGTACCCCGGCGAGCAGTACTTC. Translating gives CASWGYPGEQYF. The full variable domain, completed using reference TRBV2 and TRBJ2-7, is EPEVTQTPSHQVTQMGQEVILRCVPISNHLYFYWYRQILGQKVEFLVSFYNNEISEKSEIFDDQFSVERPDGSNFTLKIRSTKLEDSAMYFCASWGYPGEQYFGPGTRLTVT.

This CDR3 reads CASSLSASRTGELFF. The CDR3 coding sequence is TGCGCCAGCAGCTTATCGGCTAGTAGGACCGGGGAGCTGTTTTTT. The V call is TRBV5-1, the J call TRBJ2-2; D gene uncertain. The CDR3 has 15 residues. Trimming shortened V by 2 bases and J by 5 bases, and 13 bases separated the two germline ends. The germline CDR1 and CDR2 sequences are SGHRS and YFSETQ.